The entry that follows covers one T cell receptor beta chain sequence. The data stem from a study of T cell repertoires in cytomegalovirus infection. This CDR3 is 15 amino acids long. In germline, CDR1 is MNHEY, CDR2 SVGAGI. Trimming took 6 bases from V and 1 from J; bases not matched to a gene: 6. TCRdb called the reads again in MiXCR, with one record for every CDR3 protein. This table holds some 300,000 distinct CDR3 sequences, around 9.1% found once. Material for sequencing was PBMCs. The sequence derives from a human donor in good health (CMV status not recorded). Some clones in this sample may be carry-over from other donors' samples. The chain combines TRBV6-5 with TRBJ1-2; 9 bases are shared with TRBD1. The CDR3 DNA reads TGTGCCAGCAGGGACGGGACAGGGAATAACTATGGCTACACCTTC. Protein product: CASRDGTGNNYGYTF.